The source of this T cell receptor beta chain is a study of T cell repertoires in cytomegalovirus infection. Study at large: Used in the study were CMV epitopes, some recently identified and HLA-C-restricted, others well-studied and HLA-B-restricted. Based on public TCR beta signatures, there were indications of CMV infection and of a matching HLA type. Study findings and constraints: Clonotype analysis showed dominance of the ex vivo response by HLA-C-restricted CMV-specific TCR beta clonotypes.

Ten or more counts support this clonotype. Antigen unknown. The CDR3 has 16 residues. V was clipped by 3 bases and J by 7 bases, with 16 bases between them. CDR1 is SGHTA and CDR2 is FQGNSA in the germline V gene. TCRdb analysed the reads with MiXCR anew, one entry per CDR3 protein. The table lists some 940,000 distinct CDR3 sequences, approximately 33% of them singletons. This TCR derives from a human donor in good health (CMV status not recorded). Some clones in this sample may be carry-over from other donors' samples. The J gene is TRBJ1-6, the V gene TRBV7-2, with D hard to call. This sample comprised cultured CD8+ T cells from PBMCs, obtained from culture after CMV antigen stimulation. CDR3 in amino acids: CASSFEGGLRNSPLHF. For the CDR3, the DNA is TGTGCCAGCAGCTTCGAGGGAGGGTTGCGGAATTCACCCCTCCACTTT.